These 8 T cell receptor beta chains came from one sample sequenced in a study of CD8 T cells in Susac syndrome. Reverse transcription of about 0.5 to 1 ug RNA was carried out with random hexamers. One entry per CDR3 protein results from TCRdb running MiXCR on the immunoSEQ multiplex PCR reads. The sample records about 130,000 distinct CDR3 sequences, more than 75% being singletons. The sequencing input was CD8+ T cells from PBMCs. The receptors derive from a human donor with multiple sclerosis.

The chain recombines TRBV6-5 with TRBJ2-5, with 14 bases matching TRBD2. Losses at the gene ends were 0 bases for V and 4 bases for J; bases not matched to a gene: 7. The CDR3 runs to 18 residues. Germline V gene sequence: CDR1 MNHEY, CDR2 SVGAGI. CDR3 sequence: CASSYSGTSGRPGETQYF. In DNA, the CDR3 is TGTGCCAGCAGTTACTCAGGGACTAGCGGGAGACCGGGAGAGACCCAGTACTTC.

This chain connects TRBV19 to TRBJ1-1; D not certain. The CDR3 has 12 amino acids. V was pared by 0 bases and J by 8 bases, with 7 bases between. Germline V gene sequence: CDR1 LNHDA, CDR2 SQIVND (reference sequence). CDR3 loop: CASSIEPEEAFF. The CDR3 region has the DNA TGTGCCAGTAGTATAGAGCCAGAGGAAGCTTTCTTT.

The gene calls are TRBV10-1 and TRBJ2-7; D unresolved. The V end was cut by 10 bases, the J end by 4 bases, with 11 bases between. The CDR3 consists of 11 residues. CDR1 and CDR2 (germline): WNHNN, SYGVQD (reference sequence). This CDR3 is CATRVGYEQYF. The DNA of the CDR3 is TGCGCCACCCGAGTAGGTTACGAGCAGTACTTC.

The gene calls are TRBV27 and TRBJ2-2; 10 positions match TRBD1. This CDR3 region has 14 residues. The V segment lost 8 bases and the J segment 5 bases; nucleotides outside the gene matches: 5. Germline lookup yields CDR1 MNHEY and CDR2 SMNVEV (reference sequence). DNA of the CDR3: TGTGCCAGCGGGGGACAGGGGCCTACCGGGGAGCTGTTTTTT. It translates to CASGGQGPTGELFF.

The chain employs TRBV4-3 and TRBJ1-5, with a weak D call TRBD1 (5 bases). V was cut by 2 bases and J by 0 bases, with 11 bases left in between. From germline, CDR1 is LGHNA and CDR2 YSLEER. The CDR3 loop spans 16 amino acids. In nucleotides, the CDR3 is TGCGCCAGCAGCCAATCCCTGGGGGATAGCAATCAGCCCCAGCATTTT. The encoded protein is CASSQSLGDSNQPQHF.

The V call is TRBV27, the J call TRBJ2-7; 7 bases are shared with TRBD1. Trimming at V came to 11 bases and at J to 0 bases, leaving 10 bases not matched to a gene. The CDR3 has 14 residues. Germline loops: CDR1 MNHEY, CDR2 SMNVEV (reference sequence). The CDR3, as DNA: TGTGCCGTTTCCGACAGGGCTAGCTCCTACGAGCAGTACTTC. Protein product: CAVSDRASSYEQYF.

This chain connects TRBV6-2 or TRBV6-3 to TRBJ2-1; tentatively, D is TRBD1 or TRBD2 (5 bases each). The CDR3 consists of 14 residues. Trimming pared 8 bases from V and 8 bases from J, leaving 19 bases between. Germline CDR1 and CDR2: MNHEY and SVGEGT. DNA of the CDR3: TGTGCCAGCCTGCGGGCAGGGAGCAAGGATGAGCAGTTCTTC. This codes for CASLRAGSKDEQFF.

This rearrangement joins TRBV9 to TRBJ2-1; TRBD1 matches at 7 bases. The CDR3 is 19 residues long. Germline assignment: CDR1 SGDLS and CDR2 YYNGEE. J lost 6 bases, V lost 2 bases, and 20 bases had no gene match. The CDR3 nucleotides read TGTGCCAGCAGCGTCCCCCCCCGGCCGAAGACAGGGTGTTTCAATGAGCAGTTCTTC. Amino acid sequence: CASSVPPRPKTGCFNEQFF. The whole variable domain, filled in from reference TRBV9 and TRBJ2-1, reads DSGVTQTPKHLITATGQRVTLRCSPRSGDLSVYWYQQSLDQGLQFLIQYYNGEERAKGNILERFSAQQFPDLHSELNLSSLELGDSALYFCASSVPPRPKTGCFNEQFFGPGTRLTVL.